This note documents a single T cell receptor (beta chain) sequence. Antigen unknown. This entry belongs to a study of T cell responses to AZD1222 COVID-19 vaccine. TCRdb's table, derived via immunoSEQ multiplex PCR, lists solely in-frame clones and lacks some. The sample contains about 88,000 clones, about 91% of which appear only once. Study-wide results and caveats: Unmutated regions of variants are reportedly targeted by nearly half of spike-specific TCRs. The study found vaccine-associated CD4 TCRs spanning spike, dominant at 160-218 and 743-854.

The source material was peripheral blood, sampled on day 0 of AZD1222 vaccination. The TCR was taken from an adult in good health.

This chain's CDR3 is CASSLGGSKNYGYTF. CDR3 in DNA: TGTGCCAGCAGTTTGGGGGGGTCCAAGAACTATGGCTACACCTTC. The chain has TRBV28 and TRBJ1-2, with D maybe TRBD1 (5 bases). Germline CDR1 is MDHEN and CDR2 is SYDVKM. The CDR3 has 15 amino acids. V gave up 3 bases and J gave up 2 bases, with 13 bases separating them.